Listed below are T cell receptor beta chains from one sample, sequenced in a study of blood T cell repertoires in COVID-19. The data were produced by immunoSEQ multiplex PCR, yet TCRdb's version contains in-frame clones alone and is incomplete. This sample has fewer than 350,000 clones; 75% to 90% occur once, and the top ten carry about 2.3%. The sample comprised PBMCs or T cells enriched from blood (not recorded which). The receptors originated from a woman in her forties or fifties who had recovered from COVID-19. Each CDR3 is given without its conserved first and last residue. A D gene is named only where the DNA matches it firmly. Size is stated for part of the rows, as once, few or many counts, or as a class when the clone is expanded.

cdr3_length	d_call	v_call	clone_size	j_call	cdr3_aa
12	NA	TRBV5-1	NA	TRBJ1-6	ASSLSQGGSPLH
14	TRBD2	TRBV7-8	NA	TRBJ2-1	ASSLAHGTSSNEQF
15	TRBD2	TRBV5-1	few	TRBJ2-7	ASSLATTSGRAYEQY
13	NA	TRBV30	NA	TRBJ1-2	AWSVIINSNYGYT
12	TRBD1	TRBV27	NA	TRBJ2-7	ASSFGTGSYEQY
13	TRBD1	TRBV19	NA	TRBJ1-2	ASSIPGQLNYGYT
13	TRBD1	TRBV30	NA	TRBJ1-4	AWSRNRGANEKLF
12	NA	TRBV2	NA	TRBJ1-5	ASRPDRYNQPQH
14	TRBD2	TRBV5-1	NA	TRBJ2-5	ASSLPGLAGVETQY
14	TRBD1	TRBV15	NA	TRBJ2-2	ATSRYRQGHTGELF
13	TRBD1	TRBV19	once	TRBJ2-5	ASSRYTGDGETQY
12	TRBD1	TRBV10-1	NA	TRBJ2-5	ASIRQGYQETQY
11	NA	TRBV12-3/TRBV12-4	NA	TRBJ1-6	ASSLPIPSPLH
13	TRBD2	TRBV5-1	NA	TRBJ2-2	ASSLRAGETGELF
12	NA	TRBV5-1	NA	TRBJ2-3	ASSRGGSGDTQY
12	TRBD1	TRBV5-1	NA	TRBJ1-6	ASSAGQINSPLH
13	TRBD1	TRBV28	once	TRBJ2-7	ASRPTGTGGYEQY
12	TRBD1	TRBV19	few	TRBJ1-1	ASSRQGRNTEAF
11	NA	TRBV7-8	NA	TRBJ1-2	ASSPTVNYGYT
13	NA	TRBV5-5	NA	TRBJ2-3	ASSPSPGITDTQY
11	NA	TRBV6-2/TRBV6-3	few	TRBJ2-1	ASSGGLRNEQF
13	TRBD1	TRBV14	NA	TRBJ1-1	ASSQYGQGVTEAF
13	TRBD1	TRBV9	NA	TRBJ1-1	ASSPPTGARTEAF
10	NA	TRBV27	few	TRBJ1-1	ASRQGWGEAF
15	TRBD1	TRBV19	NA	TRBJ2-4	ASSVNGQGGGKNIQY
13	TRBD1	TRBV5-1	NA	TRBJ1-2	ASSPAGTDFYGYT
13	NA	TRBV7-2	NA	TRBJ1-5	ASSLARVGDQPQH
13	NA	TRBV11-1	NA	TRBJ2-5	ASSLGKKYQETQY
10	NA	TRBV7-9	NA	TRBJ1-1	ASEGSNTEAF
13	TRBD1	TRBV6-5	NA	TRBJ1-1	ASSYDRGMNTEAF
14	TRBD1	TRBV5-5	NA	TRBJ2-3	ASSLVTGGSRDTQY
11	NA	TRBV5-8	NA	TRBJ2-1	ASLRTRYNEQF
13	TRBD1	TRBV28	NA	TRBJ1-1	ASSPQGEGSTEAF
11	NA	TRBV4-3	NA	TRBJ1-5	ASSQDLDQPQH
10	NA	TRBV2	NA	TRBJ1-1	ATRQGLTEAF
14	TRBD1	TRBV7-9	once	TRBJ1-2	ASSLAGRTGKYGYT
12	TRBD1	TRBV27	NA	TRBJ2-7	ASTRQGGTYEQY
12	TRBD1	TRBV12-5	once	TRBJ2-7	ASGPRDRTYEQY
12	NA	TRBV28	NA	TRBJ1-6	ASSLTGSNSPLH
12	NA	TRBV15	NA	TRBJ1-5	ATSRARSNQPQH
13	NA	TRBV2	NA	TRBJ2-6	ASSLLISGANVLT
12	NA	TRBV7-9	NA	TRBJ2-1	ASSLVLGDNEQF
17	NA	TRBV5-1	NA	TRBJ1-1	ASSLGTIKNGGLEAEAF
14	TRBD1	TRBV6-6	NA	TRBJ1-4	ASSYPMTGGLEKLF
11	NA	TRBV9	NA	TRBJ1-2	ASSANAGYGYT
12	TRBD2	TRBV6-5	NA	TRBJ2-7	ASRSSGSSYEQY
14	NA	TRBV3-1/TRBV3-2	NA	TRBJ2-1	ASSQFSPVVPNEQF
14	TRBD1	TRBV5-1	NA	TRBJ1-4	ASSRGQGATNEKLF
14	TRBD2	TRBV23-1	NA	TRBJ2-5	ASSRAGGPIQETQY
13	NA	TRBV27	NA	TRBJ2-7	ASSLGLATSYEQY
13	NA	TRBV19	NA	TRBJ2-3	ASSIGESLPDTQY
12	NA	TRBV15	NA	TRBJ1-4	ATSAGRVGEKLF
14	TRBD1	TRBV3-1/TRBV3-2	NA	TRBJ2-1	ASSQHRDRPLSEQF
12	NA	TRBV5-1	NA	TRBJ2-1	ASSVSATYNEQF